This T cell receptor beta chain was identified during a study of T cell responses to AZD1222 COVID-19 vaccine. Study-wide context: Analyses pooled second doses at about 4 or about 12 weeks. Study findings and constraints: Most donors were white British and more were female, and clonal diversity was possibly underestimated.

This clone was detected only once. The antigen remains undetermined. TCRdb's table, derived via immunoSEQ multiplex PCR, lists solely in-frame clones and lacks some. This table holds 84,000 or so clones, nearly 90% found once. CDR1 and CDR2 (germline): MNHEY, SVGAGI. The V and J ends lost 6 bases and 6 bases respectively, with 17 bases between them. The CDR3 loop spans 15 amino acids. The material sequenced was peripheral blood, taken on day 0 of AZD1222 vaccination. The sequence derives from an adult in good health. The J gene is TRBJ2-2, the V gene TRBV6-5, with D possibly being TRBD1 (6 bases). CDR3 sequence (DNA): TGTGCCAGCAGCGAGAACAACAGGGTCGCCGGGGAGCTGTTTTTT. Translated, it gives CASSENNRVAGELFF.